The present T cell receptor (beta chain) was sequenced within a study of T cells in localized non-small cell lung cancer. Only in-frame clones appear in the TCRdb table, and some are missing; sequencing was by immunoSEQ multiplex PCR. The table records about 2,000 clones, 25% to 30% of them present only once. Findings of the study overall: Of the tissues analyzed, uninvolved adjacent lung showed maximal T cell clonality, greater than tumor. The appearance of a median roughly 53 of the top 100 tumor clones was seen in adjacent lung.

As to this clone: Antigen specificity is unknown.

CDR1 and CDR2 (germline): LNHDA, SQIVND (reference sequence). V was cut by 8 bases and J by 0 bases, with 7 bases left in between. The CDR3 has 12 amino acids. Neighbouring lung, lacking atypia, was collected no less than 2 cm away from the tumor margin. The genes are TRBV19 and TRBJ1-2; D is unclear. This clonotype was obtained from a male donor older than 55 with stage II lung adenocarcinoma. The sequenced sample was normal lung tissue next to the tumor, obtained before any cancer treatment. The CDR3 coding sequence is TGTGCCAGTGGTAAGGCTAACTATGGCTACACCTTC. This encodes CASGKANYGYTF.